Presented here are 12 T cell receptor beta chains from one specimen sequenced in a study of shared T cell receptors in the human thymus. Using immunoSEQ multiplex PCR, the repertoire was profiled, and TCRdb retains in-frame clones only, with some absent. The sample consists of 700,000 to 750,000 clones, approximately 83% of them appearing once. The same data also went into a second study, on human thymus T cells.

The sequencing sample was made of thymocytes. Source of these receptors: a girl under two years old with a congenital heart defect.

This clone has more than one count but fewer than ten. The chain has TRBV28 and TRBJ1-3; no definite D call. The CDR3 contains 14 residues. The germline V gene encodes CDR1 MDHEN and CDR2 SYDVKM. Trimming stripped 8 bases from V and 0 bases from J, with 11 bases between. CDR3 protein: CASLQSDSGNTIYF. CDR3 bases: TGTGCCAGCCTTCAGTCCGACTCTGGAAACACCATATATTTT.

The chain uses TRBV12-5 and TRBJ1-4; a weak D match, TRBD1 (5 bases). CDR1 is LGHNT and CDR2 is FRNRAP in the germline V gene. V shed 4 bases and J shed 0 bases, with 21 bases lying between them. The length of the CDR3 is 19 residues. CDR3 sequence reads: CASGCSGGIESSTNEKLFF. The CDR3 DNA sequence: TGTGCTAGTGGTTGCTCGGGGGGAATTGAGTCCTCAACTAATGAAAAACTGTTTTTT.

This clone turned up a few times. The chain carries TRBV2 and TRBJ1-6, with D uncertain. V lost 3 bases and J 6 bases, leaving 12 bases between the germline ends. The length of the CDR3 is 15 residues. Germline values: CDR1 SNHLY, CDR2 FYNNEI. The chain's CDR3 is CASSDFGEGNSPLHF. As DNA, the CDR3 is TGTGCCAGCAGTGATTTCGGCGAGGGTAATTCACCCCTCCACTTT.

J is TRBJ2-3 and V is TRBV7-2; possibly TRBD2 for D (5 bases). This CDR3 is built from 12 residues. The V end lost 5 bases, the J end lost 8 bases, and 11 bases lay between the germline ends. Germline V gives CDR1 SGHTA, CDR2 FQGNSA. CDR3 nucleotide sequence: TGTGCCAGCAGCCACCGGGCGGGTACGCAGTATTTT. It encodes CASSHRAGTQYF.

This clone was recorded a few times. The chain recombines TRBV27 with TRBJ2-3; 8 nucleotides match TRBD1. Germline-derived CDR1 and CDR2 are MNHEY and SMNVEV (reference sequence). V lost 3 bases and J lost 6; bases outside the gene matches: 11. This CDR3 has 16 residues. The CDR3 region is CASSLVGQGVLDTQYF. The CDR3 nucleotides are TGTGCCAGCAGTTTGGTAGGACAGGGTGTGTTGGATACGCAGTATTTT.

This chain uses TRBV4-2 with TRBJ2-7, with 7 nucleotides matching TRBD1. The CDR3 extends over 15 amino acids. V shed 3 bases, J shed 2 bases, and the junction held 7 bases outside the gene matches. The V gene's germline CDR1 is LGHNA and CDR2 YNFKEQ. Here the CDR3 DNA reads TGTGCCAGCAGCCATAAGGACAGGCCAACCTACGAGCAGTACTTC. As protein: CASSHKDRPTYEQYF.

A note on this clone: Other DNA sequences from this sample encode an identical CDR3 as well. The chain couples TRBV29-1 to TRBJ1-2; D is ambiguous. Deletions cut 0 bases from V and 2 bases from J, with 7 bases between. Germline CDR1 and CDR2: SQVTM and ANQGSEA. The CDR3 length is 13 residues. In nucleotides, the CDR3 is TGCAGCGTTGAAGATCGCGGAAACTATGGCTACACCTTC. As protein: CSVEDRGNYGYTF.

The CDR3 is CASSLDRAPHPIYGYTF. DNA of the CDR3: TGTGCCAGCTCCCTGGACAGGGCCCCTCATCCAATCTATGGCTACACCTTC. V gene TRBV18 combines with J gene TRBJ1-2; 8 nucleotides match TRBD1. The V gene's germline CDR1 is KGHSH and CDR2 LQKENI. This CDR3 comprises 17 residues. Trimming took 6 bases from V and 4 from J; bases not matched to a gene: 16. Full variable domain (outside the CDR3, taken from reference TRBV18 and TRBJ1-2): NAGVMQNPRHLVRRRGQEARLRCSPMKGHSHVYWYRQLPEEGLKFMVYLQKENIIDESGMPKERFSAEFPKEGPSILRIQQVVRGDSAAYFCASSLDRAPHPIYGYTFGSGTRLTVV.

Only a few counts were recorded for this clone. Other DNA sequences in this sample translate to the same CDR3. This sequence joins TRBV2 and TRBJ2-5; weak D call: TRBD1 (6 bases). There are 13 residues in the CDR3. The germline CDR1 and CDR2 sequences are SNHLY and FYNNEI. V lost 8 bases and J 1 base, leaving 11 bases between the germline ends. The CDR3 region has the DNA TGTGCCAGCCTCAGAGGGGGCCAAGAGACCCAGTACTTC. This encodes CASLRGGQETQYF. Drawing the rest from reference TRBV2 and TRBJ2-5, the complete variable domain is EPEVTQTPSHQVTQMGQEVILRCVPISNHLYFYWYRQILGQKVEFLVSFYNNEISEKSEIFDDQFSVERPDGSNFTLKIRSTKLEDSAMYFCASLRGGQETQYFGPGTRLLVL.

This chain links TRBV6-5 with TRBJ1-2; weak D call: TRBD1 (6 bases). The CDR3 runs to 12 residues. V lost 5 bases to trimming and J lost 11 bases, with 15 bases between them. Germline V gene lookup returns CDR1 MNHEY and CDR2 SVGAGI. The CDR3 loop is CASSEGGHSYTF. The CDR3 region has the DNA TGTGCCAGCAGTGAAGGGGGACACTCATACACCTTC.

The chain is built from TRBV28 and TRBJ1-5; weak D call: TRBD1 (5 bases). With 8 bases removed from V and 7 bases from J, the gap between germline ends came to 12 bases. This CDR3 spans 12 amino acids. Per the germline V gene, CDR1 is MDHEN and CDR2 is SYDVKM. The CDR3 sequence is CASVGGRQPQHF. The CDR3 region has the DNA TGTGCCAGCGTGGGGGGGAGGCAGCCCCAGCATTTT.

The chain combines TRBV19 with TRBJ1-2; TRBD1 might be the D (6 bases). CDR3 length: 17 amino acids. Trimming removed 3 bases at V and 4 bases at J, with 21 bases between. In germline, CDR1 is LNHDA, CDR2 SQIVND (reference sequence). The CDR3 region is CASSIRAPGQGRYGYTF. The CDR3 bases are TGTGCCAGTAGTATCCGAGCCCCGGGACAAGGTCGCTATGGCTACACCTTC.